The clone carrying this TCR beta chain was seen a few times. Its antigen is still unknown. The sample originates from a study of beta chain features in type 1 diabetes. Findings of the study overall: Type 1 diabetes patients had moderately but significantly shorter TCRB CDR3s in all four CD4+ subsets. The naive, central memory and Treg TCRB repertoires showed an apparent similarity that was greater among patients than among healthy donors. Sequencing from cDNA could over-represent high-TCR-expressing cells.

Germline CDR1 SNHLY, CDR2 FYNNEI. The CDR3 runs 17 residues. Trimming removed 7 bases from V and 6 bases from J; junction bases left unmatched: 16. The investigators reverse transcribed all of the isolated RNA, so they sequenced expressed TCRB transcripts. Assay used: immunoSEQ multiplex PCR; TCRdb lists only in-frame clones, some missing. The sample includes about 320,000 clones, 12% to 15% of them seen just once. Stem cell-like memory, regulatory, central memory and naive CD4+ cells were sorted via CD45RO/CCR7/CD25/CD127/CD95/CD27. The clonotype originates from a man in his thirties or forties in good health. V and J are TRBV2 and TRBJ2-2; the match to TRBD2 covers 8 bases. Source material: central memory CD4+ T cells from blood. The CDR3 nucleotides are TGTGCCAGCACCAAGATTAATAGCGGGATAAATTCCGGGGAGCTGTTTTTT. Translation: CASTKINSGINSGELFF.